The sequence of this TCR beta chain was determined in a study of identical twins. One entry per CDR3 protein results from TCRdb running MiXCR on the 5' RACE reads. The sample carries a few hundred thousand distinct CDR3 sequences, around 8% recorded once. Whole-study findings and limits: Fewer insertions characterized abundant cord blood beta clonotypes, whereas memory repertoires showed none.

A note on this clonotype: What it binds is unknown.

The sample was also reused in another study, on yellow fever vaccine responses in identical twins.

The sequenced sample consisted of CD8+ T cells sorted from blood. The clonotype comes from a woman aged 18-29 years in good health.

The CDR3 reads CATSRVPGESYNEQFF. The CDR3 coding sequence is TGTGCCACCAGCAGAGTTCCAGGGGAGTCCTACAATGAGCAGTTCTTC. This chain connects TRBV15 to TRBJ2-1, with TRBD1 as a possible D gene (6 bases). Germline-derived CDR1 and CDR2 are LNHNV and YYDKDF (reference sequence). The CDR3 length is 16 residues. Trimming removed 1 base from V and 1 base from J, with 11 bases in between.